This TCR beta chain was identified during a study of breast tumors, draining lymph nodes, adjacent tissues. Regarding the study as a whole: Data only fit, rather than demonstrated, lymph node origin of most tumor T cells.

This clonotype came up many times. Its specificity is unknown. TCRdb ran MiXCR on the multiplex PCR reads and lists one entry per CDR3 protein. The table has 200,000 to 300,000 distinct CDR3 sequences, more than 30% seen once. The lymph nodes were axillary draining lymph nodes from breast cancer patients. The sample taken for sequencing was axillary lymph node tissue. This sequence was found in a female donor with breast cancer. Some clones in this sample may be carry-over from other donors' samples.

In DNA, the CDR3 is TGTGCCAGCAGCCAAGATCGAGGGGCTGGGGCCAACGTCCTGACTTTC. It translates to CASSQDRGAGANVLTF. The genes are TRBV3-1 and TRBJ2-6; D may be TRBD1 or TRBD2 (5 bases each). V dropped 0 bases and J dropped 2 bases, with 8 bases sitting between them. CDR3 length: 16 amino acids. CDR1 and CDR2 from the germline V gene are LGHDT and YNNKEL (reference sequence).